This T cell receptor beta chain originates from a study of cytomegalovirus exposure and HLA in healthy donors (TCRdb year 2017). Background on the whole study: In an earlier analysis of roughly 500 of the donors, 250 to 300 Gb of sequence data and 120 million or so unique TCR beta sequences from 180 million or so T cells were reported. Donor age, sex, ethnicity and CMV serostatus were collected together with the repertoire data. On average, approximately 250,000 unique TCR beta nucleotide sequences were sequenced per donor among 398 genotyped donors of the cohort, with roughly 18% of those sequences being non-productive. In a later genetic analysis, genome-wide SNP genotypes for about three fifths of the roughly 670 donors were used, and that subset was treated as a discovery cohort. The number of typed donors differed by locus: about 620-640 for A, B, C, DRB1 and DQB1; some 500 for DQA1; 606 for DPA1; and about 470 for DPB1. About 330 gigabases of sequencing data and about 92 million unique TCR sequences made up an early release that covered around 640 HLA-typed donors. Class I and class II HLA loci were covered by the typing at four-digit resolution. The genetic ancestry cluster associated with self-reported Caucasian donors included roughly four fifths of the approximately 430 genotyped donors. Rather than drawing on any new phenotypic data, the later analysis identified candidate immune exposures from TCR beta sequences and the way those sequences occurred across donors. A later analysis re-analyzed previously published TCR beta repertoires from approximately 700 donors and added high-resolution HLA genotyping to study TCR occurrence patterns. To decide whether each TCR beta V gene segment behaved as functional or pseudogenic, an earlier analysis of several hundred of the donors relied on high-throughput TCR beta sequencing. The study used immunosequencing to profile the T cell repertoires of approximately 630 subjects and linked those repertoires to cytomegalovirus serostatus. Along with the approximately 650-subject first cohort, a separate validation cohort of over a hundred different subjects was used. The study was designed to test whether signatures of past pathogen exposure could be identified by cataloging public T cell receptors. All discovery cohort repertoires had been generated using a single sequencing platform. To predict cytomegalovirus infection status, the study combined high-throughput TCR immunosequencing, statistical association of individual TCRs with disease status, and machine learning. Four or five DR-DQ haplotypes were treated as single units for association and clustering because of strong linkage in the cohort. Study-wide findings and limitations: According to a later analysis, parvovirus B19, influenza, CMV and Epstein-Barr virus appeared linked to several top co-occurrence clusters. In both the original and validation cohorts, the classifier was reported to diagnose cytomegalovirus status with high specificity and sensitivity. CMV serostatus was the only immune exposure information available for the cohort. Some 15 rarely observed V segments, including chromosome 9 orphons, were excluded from the earlier analysis of some 590 of the donors because counts were too low. Linkage disequilibrium might explain the correlated functional status among segregating V segments, but an unknown experimental factor could not be excluded. In a later analysis, HLA-associated TCR beta chains were found to be more clonally expanded and to have lower generation probabilities than equally common non-associated chains. V-gene and J-gene trimming of TCR beta chains was associated with a missense DCLRE1C variant in a later genetic analysis, and the association was replicated in an independent cohort. The authors suggested that the approach could potentially be extended to other disease states and immunological phenotypes. In an earlier analysis of some 550 of the donors, most TCR beta V segments were observed in productive rearrangements about 90% or about 30% of the time, broadly matching IMGT annotations. The cohort was sequenced for TCR beta chains only, and without alpha or paired-chain data the features that could be detected were limited. A cluster of highly shared sequence variants was judged likely to be a technical artifact of the sequencing pipeline. A further reported finding was that TCR beta sequences accurately predicted the HLA-A and HLA-B alleles for most subjects in the first cohort. Sequencing depth was assumed to be roughly uniform across donors in the presence/absence analyses, though that assumption may not hold. The study listed 170 or so TCR beta chains as associated with cytomegalovirus. In a later analysis, most CMV-associated TCR beta chains were found to appear HLA-restricted, with HLA associations seemingly driven largely by CMV exposure. According to a later genetic analysis, donors in an Asian-associated ancestry cluster had fewer N-insertions in productive TCRs than the approximately 630-donor mean. Because some donors lacked HLA typing at each locus, the association tests relied only on the typed subset. In a later analysis, some 17,000 TCR beta sequences were associated with specific HLA alleles at a false discovery rate of 0.05. Some IMGT-functional V segments, including TRBV6-2 and TRBV6-3, could not be distinguished by the 87-base-pair reads and were therefore excluded. According to a later analysis, TCR association rates differed among HLA loci, with DRB1 alleles showing the most associated TCRs and HLA-C alleles showing the fewest. Across donors, most TCR sequences were observed very rarely, whereas some public TCRs were present in many individuals. Strong co-occurrence of HLA alleles, especially DR and DQ, made assigning TCR associations to individual alleles difficult. In vitro tests confirmed that a few of the cytomegalovirus-associated TCR beta chains recognize cytomegalovirus antigens.

Receptor amplification or capture employed the immunoSEQ multiplex PCR assay. A mixture of 60 forward primers for TCR Vbeta segments and 13 reverse primers for TCR Jbeta segments was used in the multiplex PCR. Amplification of the CDR3 region of rearranged TCR beta genes was performed with a multiplex PCR assay on genomic DNA. The Illumina HiSeq System was used to sequence the amplified TCR beta libraries as 87-base-pair reads. The study's own analysis went as follows. In a later analysis, tens of millions of unique TCR beta chains were counted across the roughly 610 repertoires, and approximately 11 million of these chains were shared by at least two donors. Raw reads were error-corrected and collapsed into unique sequences by a nearest-neighbor algorithm in which closely related sequences were merged to remove PCR and sequencing errors. V, D and J gene segments were assigned by aligning CDR3 sequences to IMGT reference sequences. Each retained sequence needed at least a six-nucleotide match to both a V gene segment and a J gene segment. Rearrangements were classified as productive when the CDR3 lacked stop codons and remained in frame with V and J, and all other rearrangements were classified as non-productive. CDR3 was defined by IMGT convention, running from the second conserved V-encoded cysteine to the conserved J-encoded phenylalanine. The earlier analysis of fewer than 750 of the donors excluded sequences that lacked an unambiguous match to a single V gene segment. In an earlier analysis of some 590 of the donors, V segments were called functional above 56.7% productive rearrangements and were called segregating when the between-donor standard deviation exceeded 5%. To diagnose cytomegalovirus status from the catalog of TCR beta chain sequences, a statistical classification framework was built. V and J gene assignment, in a later analysis, came from comparing TCR nucleotide sequences with IMGT/GENE-DB human TR gene sequences. Using the TCRdist pipeline, a later analysis assigned CDR3 sequences along with most-parsimonious VDJ recombination scenarios. In a later analysis, every TCR beta chain was defined by the combination of its CDR3 amino acid sequence and its V-gene family, and reads without a unique V-gene family were dropped. To address suspected cross-contamination and a sequencing artifact, a later analysis removed 592 highly shared, low-generation-probability nucleotide sequences. For each public chain, a later analysis derived a clonal expansion index from normalized ranks of inferred template counts within each repertoire. Generation probabilities in a later analysis came from a VDJ recombination model fitted to out-of-frame rearrangements, and those results were checked against IGoR. Hypergeometric tests were used in a later analysis to score TCR-TCR, TCR-HLA and TCR-CMV co-occurrence, with a repertoire-size bias correction applied to the TCR pairs. In a later analysis, false discovery rates were estimated by permuting HLA or CMV assignments 20 times. In a later analysis, co-occurring TCRs were grouped with DBSCAN, and TCRdist sequence similarity was added when clustering was performed within HLA-allele-positive subsets. Repertoires with fewer than 30,000 or more than 120,000 public chains, plus five repertoires with anomalous nucleotide sharing, were excluded from co-occurrence clustering. TCRdb took over this immuneACCESS table, retaining in-frame rearrangements with V and J assigned. Such tables are incomplete; in checked studies, under half of the missing clones stem from an unresolved V gene, and the remainder is unexplained. V and J calls and clone size are as listed in that table; D and trimming were resolved from the DNA. The sample contains about 280,000 clones, 70% to 90% of them found a single time. More than 2% of the sample is held by the ten biggest clonotypes.

The germline V gene specifies SGHAT as CDR1 and FQNNGV as CDR2. A distance of 14 bases separates the germline ends of V and J, which lose 4 bases and 5 bases respectively. The CDR3 covers 15 residues, taking in both the cysteine and the phenylalanine. Only CDR3 DNA remains: 45 bases, in frame from the first base. The cohort was made up of about 670 healthy bone marrow donors. All cohort members were sampled while nominally healthy, although unrecorded immune exposures were likely present. The donor was CMV seronegative and belonged to the group of 320 or so seronegative cohort members. Every donor gave a peripheral blood sample, and the peripheral blood mononuclear cells from that sample were used for TCR beta sequencing. Genomic DNA extraction from the blood cell samples was performed with the Qiagen DNeasy Blood Extraction Kit. As for this clone: The clone's antigen remains unknown. Nothing much larger sits one base from this clone, and base qualities are not available.

The sample was PBMCs. The clonotype originates from a woman under 30 in good health and CMV-seronegative. The V and J segments used are TRBV11-2 and TRBJ2-2, with the D gene not clear enough to name. The CDR3 reads as follows: CASSSLVDFTGELFF. The nucleotide sequence reads as follows: TGTGCCAGCAGCTCCTTAGTTGACTTTACCGGGGAGCTGTTTTTT.